The clone carrying this T cell receptor (beta chain) was seen only once. Its target is not known. The record originates from a study of CD8+ T cells in alopecia areata. Treatment of the sample: oral pan-JAK inhibitor, 5-10 mg twice daily. Both CD4+ and CD8+ T cells were separated by sorting PBMCs. The CDR3 sequence is 15 residues long. Trimming stripped 1 base from V and 1 base from J, with 9 bases between. Germline V gene data show CDR1 as LGHNA and CDR2 as YSLEER. Findings of the study overall: The link between baseline CD8+ expansion and response remains uncertain with one nonresponder.

Sequencing templates came from extracted RNA that was reverse transcribed into cDNA. Generated by immunoSEQ multiplex PCR, the TCRdb table keeps only in-frame clones and is missing some. The table includes about 200,000 clones, 55% to 75% detected once. The source was CD4+ T cells sorted from blood, collected at week 24, from a patient treated with tofacitinib. V is TRBV4-3 and J is TRBJ2-3; tentatively, D is TRBD2 (6 bases). The clonotype was recovered from a human donor with alopecia areata. CDR3 in amino acids: CASSQGRVGTDTQYF. The CDR3 DNA sequence: TGCGCCAGCAGCCAAGGGAGGGTGGGCACAGATACGCAGTATTTT.